This T cell receptor beta chain was sequenced during a study of pediatric ulcerative colitis. Study-level findings and limits: Two rectal CDR3 clonotypes occurred in all ulcerative colitis patients.

In regard to this clone: What it recognizes is unknown.

During colonoscopy, one to two rectal pinch biopsies were collected. Germline V gene sequence: CDR1 SGHNT, CDR2 YYREEE (reference sequence). V lost 4 bases to trimming and J lost 5 bases, with 19 bases between them. The CDR3 is 15 residues long. The assay was run at survey level. This table comes from immunoSEQ multiplex PCR, and its TCRdb copy is limited to in-frame clones, with some not included. Of tens of thousands of clones in the sample, 60% to 85% were seen once. This chain uses TRBV5-4 with TRBJ2-7; D might be TRBD1 (6 bases). The sample was gut tissue. This clonotype was sampled from a girl aged 5 to 17 with moderate ulcerative colitis. The CDR3 nucleotides are TGTGCCAGCAGCAAACTTCAGGACAGCTTCCACGAGCAGTACTTC. Protein product: CASSKLQDSFHEQYF. Drawing the rest from reference TRBV5-4 and TRBJ2-7, the complete variable domain is ETGVTQSPTHLIKTRGQQVTLRCSSQSGHNTVSWYQQALGQGPQFIFQYYREEENGRGNFPPRFSGLQFPNYSSELNVNALELDDSALYLCASSKLQDSFHEQYFGPGTRLTVT.